This section outlines one TCR beta chain sequence together with its context. This entry is derived from a study of blood T cell repertoires in COVID-19. Across the whole study: Samples representing acute and convalescent COVID-19 were sourced from the United States, Italy and Spain. Sources were T cells, B-cell-depleted T cells, or PBMCs; the material itself was cDNA or gDNA.

Original analysis: Amplifying reference gene primers gave estimates of nucleated cell counts. Using immunoSEQ multiplex PCR, the repertoire was profiled, and TCRdb retains in-frame clones only, with some absent. V and J calls and clone size are copied from that table; D and trimming were computed from the DNA. The table lists fewer than 300,000 clones, about 87% of them singletons. In germline, CDR1 is SGHTA, CDR2 FQGNSA. This CDR3 region has 16 residues. The trim removed 3 bases at V and 3 bases at J, leaving 3 bases unmatched. The TCR sequence derives from a man between 60 and 75 years old who had recovered from COVID-19. The sequenced material came from peripheral blood. This chain links TRBV7-2 with TRBJ2-7; 15 nucleotides match TRBD2. The CDR3 nucleotides read TGTGCCAGCAGCTTTGGGACTAGCGGGGGGCGCTACGAGCAGTACTTC. It encodes CASSFGTSGGRYEQYF.